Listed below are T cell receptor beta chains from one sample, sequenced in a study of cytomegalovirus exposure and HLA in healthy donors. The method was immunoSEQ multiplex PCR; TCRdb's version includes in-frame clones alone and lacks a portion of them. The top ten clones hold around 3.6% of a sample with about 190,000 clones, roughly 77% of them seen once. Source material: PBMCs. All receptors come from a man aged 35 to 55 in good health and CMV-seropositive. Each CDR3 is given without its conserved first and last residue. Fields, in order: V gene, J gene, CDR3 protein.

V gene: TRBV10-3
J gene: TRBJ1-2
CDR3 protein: AISESGAGENYGYT

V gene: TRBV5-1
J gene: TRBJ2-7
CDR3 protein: ASRVAGGSYEQY

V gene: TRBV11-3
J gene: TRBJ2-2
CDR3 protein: ASSLGQGVYGELF

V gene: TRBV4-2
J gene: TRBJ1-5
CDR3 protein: ASSHHQAGGQPQH

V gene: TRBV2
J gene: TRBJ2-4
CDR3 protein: ASSEASGMVKNIQY

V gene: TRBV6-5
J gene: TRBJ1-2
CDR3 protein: ASSIGTGYGYT

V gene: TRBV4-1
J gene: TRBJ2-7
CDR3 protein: ASSQGRTSGYEQY

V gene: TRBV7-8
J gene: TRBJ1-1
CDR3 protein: ASSFLPGQGVGVAF

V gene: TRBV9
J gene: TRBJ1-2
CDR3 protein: ASSVDRSYGYT

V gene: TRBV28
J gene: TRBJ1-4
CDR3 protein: ASSLDFATNEKLF

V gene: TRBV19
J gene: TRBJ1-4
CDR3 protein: ASSIDGSGRVRAGRAEKLF

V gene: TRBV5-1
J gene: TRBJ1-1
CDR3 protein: ASSFNGGGGTEAF

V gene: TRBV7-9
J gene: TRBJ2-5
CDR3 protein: ASSLASGIQETQY

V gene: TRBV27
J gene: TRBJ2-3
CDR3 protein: ASMSAGGTDTQY

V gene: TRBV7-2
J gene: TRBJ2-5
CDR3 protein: ASSLSSGQGEETQY

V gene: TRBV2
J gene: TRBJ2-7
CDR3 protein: ASTPRLGGSSYEQY

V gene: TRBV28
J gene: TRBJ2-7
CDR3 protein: ASSLSYGTSGSLTYEQY

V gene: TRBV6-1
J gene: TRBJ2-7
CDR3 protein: ASSEYPSTGDYEQY

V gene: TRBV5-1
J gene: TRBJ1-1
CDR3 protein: ASSLGQGAPGNTEAF

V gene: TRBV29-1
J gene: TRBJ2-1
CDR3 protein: SADRSSYNEQF

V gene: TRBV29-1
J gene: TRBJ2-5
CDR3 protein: SVDREVETQY

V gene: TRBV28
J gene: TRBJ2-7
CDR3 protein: ASSSAGSEQY

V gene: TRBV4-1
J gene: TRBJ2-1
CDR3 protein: ASSQGTSGRAGEQF

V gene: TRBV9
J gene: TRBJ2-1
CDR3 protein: ASSPSGRDEQF

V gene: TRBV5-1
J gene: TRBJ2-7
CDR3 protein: ASSEEYEQY

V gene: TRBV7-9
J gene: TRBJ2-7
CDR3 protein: ASSLELYEQY

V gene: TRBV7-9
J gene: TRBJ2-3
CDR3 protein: ASSLDVEAHTQY

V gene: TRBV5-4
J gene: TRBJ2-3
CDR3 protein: ASSLFPSQKSTDTQY

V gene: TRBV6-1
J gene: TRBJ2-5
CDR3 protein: ASSDPGTEYQETQY

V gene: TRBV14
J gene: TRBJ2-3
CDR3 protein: ASSLRLAASTDTQY

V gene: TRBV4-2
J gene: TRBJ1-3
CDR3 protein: ASSQAYGGGPPGNTIY

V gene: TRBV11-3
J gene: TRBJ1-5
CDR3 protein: ASSLTEAAGGGNQPQH

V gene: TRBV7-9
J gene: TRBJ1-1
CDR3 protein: ASSSNLGQNTEAF

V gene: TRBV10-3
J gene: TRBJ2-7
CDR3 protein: AISGGRFGYEQY

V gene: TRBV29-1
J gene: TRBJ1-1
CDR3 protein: SVDTGGTEAF

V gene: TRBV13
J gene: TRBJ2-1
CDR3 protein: ASSLGQTSYNEQF

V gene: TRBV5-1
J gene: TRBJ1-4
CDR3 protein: ASSFRQNNEKLF

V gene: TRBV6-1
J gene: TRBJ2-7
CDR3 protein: ASSYSRGHEQY

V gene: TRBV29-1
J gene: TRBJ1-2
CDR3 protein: SVETGTGDLANYGYT

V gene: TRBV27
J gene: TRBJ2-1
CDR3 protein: ASTPMRGYNEQF

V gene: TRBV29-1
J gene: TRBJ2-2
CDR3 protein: SVEGQMNTGELF

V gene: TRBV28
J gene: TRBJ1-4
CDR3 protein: ASRRGGYLEKLF

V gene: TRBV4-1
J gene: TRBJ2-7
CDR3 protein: ASSLSGTESYEQY

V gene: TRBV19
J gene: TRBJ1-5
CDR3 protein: ASTWGLDKGQPQH

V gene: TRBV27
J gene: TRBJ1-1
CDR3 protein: ASSLLRGRTEAF

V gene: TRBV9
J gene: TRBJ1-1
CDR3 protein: ASSVDHRDTEAF

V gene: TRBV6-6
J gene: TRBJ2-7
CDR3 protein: ASSFMTGEYEQY

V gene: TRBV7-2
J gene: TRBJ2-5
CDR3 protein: ASSLDPGTKTQY

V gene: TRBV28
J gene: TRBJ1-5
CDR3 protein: ASRLQGPLQPQH

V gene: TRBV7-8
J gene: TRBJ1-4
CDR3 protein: ASSLGREKLF

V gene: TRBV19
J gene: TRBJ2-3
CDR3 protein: ASSIGDTQY

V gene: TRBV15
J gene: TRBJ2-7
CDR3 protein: ATTRSDREANEQY

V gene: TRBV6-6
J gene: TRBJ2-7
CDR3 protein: ASSLTSGGEQY

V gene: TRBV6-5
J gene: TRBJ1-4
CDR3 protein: ASSYSGALTNEKLF

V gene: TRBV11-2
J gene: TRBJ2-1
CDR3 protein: ASSPGLLLGNNEQF